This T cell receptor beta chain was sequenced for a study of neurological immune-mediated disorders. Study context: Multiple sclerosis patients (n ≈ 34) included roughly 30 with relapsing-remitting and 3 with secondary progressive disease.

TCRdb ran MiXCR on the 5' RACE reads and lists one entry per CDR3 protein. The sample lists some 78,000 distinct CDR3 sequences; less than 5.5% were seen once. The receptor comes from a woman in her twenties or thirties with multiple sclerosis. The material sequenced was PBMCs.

This CDR3 is CSASGLASQETQYF. DNA of the CDR3: TGCAGTGCTAGTGGGCTAGCGAGTCAAGAGACCCAGTACTTC. V and J are TRBV20-1 and TRBJ2-5; the D gene is possibly TRBD2 (6 bases). CDR1 and CDR2 from the germline V gene are DFQATT and SNEGSKA (reference sequence). CDR3 length: 14 residues. V was clipped by 3 bases and J by 2 bases, with 13 bases between them.